Listed below are T cell receptor beta chains from one sample, sequenced in a study of T cell responses to AZD1222 COVID-19 vaccine. Here immunoSEQ multiplex PCR was the method, and the copy in TCRdb shows in-frame clones only, minus some. The sample lists 74,000 or so clones, around four fifths seen once, with 21% in the top ten. The source was peripheral blood, collected on day 0 of AZD1222 vaccination. The receptors originated from an adult in good health. CDR3s include the opening cysteine and the closing phenylalanine or tryptophan. D genes are given only for firm matches. The size of a clone is reported for some rows only, either as once, few or many, or as a class for expanded clones.

D,J,V,size,CDR3,DNA
NA,TRBJ2-1,TRBV4-1,NA,CASSPTRGNEQFF,TGCGCCAGCAGCCCAACGAGGGGCAATGAGCAGTTCTTC
NA,TRBJ2-5,TRBV4-2,NA,CASSQRAGTGVEETQYF,TGTGCCAGCAGCCAACGGGCCGGAACGGGAGTTGAAGAGACCCAGTACTTC
TRBD1,TRBJ1-5,TRBV5-8,few,CASSKLGADRGGQPQHF,TGTGCCAGCAGCAAACTTGGGGCCGACAGGGGAGGGCAGCCCCAGCATTTT
NA,TRBJ2-7,TRBV14,once,CASSPLTSHEQYF,TGTGCCAGCAGCCCTTTGACCAGCCACGAGCAGTACTTC
NA,TRBJ1-5,TRBV25-1,few,CASDGGGQPQHF,TGTGCCAGCGACGGTGGGGGACAGCCCCAGCATTTT
NA,TRBJ2-2,TRBV19,NA,CASSLLAATGELFF,TGTGCCAGTTCCCTTTTGGCCGCCACCGGGGAGCTGTTTTTT
NA,TRBJ1-3,TRBV7-2,NA,CASSPGGSGNTIYF,TGTGCCAGCAGCCCCGGGGGGTCAGGAAACACCATATATTTT
NA,TRBJ1-2,TRBV5-1,NA,CASSPDSTYGYTF,TGCGCCAGCAGCCCGGACAGCACCTATGGCTACACCTTC
NA,TRBJ2-1,TRBV5-4,NA,CASSLNGGATGNEQFF,TGTGCCAGCAGCTTGAATGGGGGGGCGACTGGCAATGAGCAGTTCTTC
NA,TRBJ1-1,TRBV4-1,NA,CASSQDPGLNTEAFF,TGCGCCAGCAGCCAAGATCCGGGTTTGAACACTGAAGCTTTCTTT
TRBD1,TRBJ2-7,TRBV2,NA,CASRATGGYTYEQYF,TGTGCCAGCAGAGCGACAGGGGGCTATACCTACGAGCAGTACTTC
NA,TRBJ1-1,TRBV9,few,CASTEQVGGYTEAFF,TGTGCCAGCACCGAACAAGTCGGGGGTTACACTGAAGCTTTCTTT
TRBD2,TRBJ2-5,TRBV4-3,NA,CASSRSTSGGLYQETQYF,TGCGCCAGCAGCCGCTCGACTAGCGGGGGCCTGTACCAAGAGACCCAGTACTTC
NA,TRBJ1-1,TRBV7-9,NA,CAARLNTEAFF,TGTGCGGCACGGCTGAACACTGAAGCTTTCTTT
NA,TRBJ1-5,TRBV6-5,NA,CASSYSITSNQPQHF,TGTGCCAGCAGTTACTCGATAACAAGCAATCAGCCCCAGCATTTT
NA,TRBJ2-7,TRBV7-3,NA,CASSLNPGTYEQYF,TGTGCCAGCAGCTTAAATCCAGGGACCTACGAGCAGTACTTC
NA,TRBJ1-1,TRBV7-6,NA,CASSLAQGGTEAFF,TGTGCCAGCAGCTTAGCGCAGGGTGGGACTGAAGCTTTCTTT
TRBD2,TRBJ2-5,TRBV19,NA,CASSLASGGYETQYF,TGTGCCAGTAGTTTGGCTAGCGGGGGGTATGAGACCCAGTACTTC
TRBD1,TRBJ2-7,TRBV28,NA,CASSWAPGQGIILSYEQYF,TGTGCCAGCAGTTGGGCCCCGGGACAGGGGATTATCCTCTCCTACGAGCAGTACTTC
TRBD1,TRBJ1-1,TRBV10-3,few,CAISGTLRDRTRGTEAFF,TGTGCCATCAGTGGGACACTTAGGGACAGAACAAGGGGCACTGAAGCTTTCTTT
NA,TRBJ2-6,TRBV28,few,CASSSSGVGANVLTF,TGTGCCAGCAGTTCCTCAGGGGTCGGGGCCAACGTCCTGACTTTC
NA,TRBJ1-1,TRBV10-3,NA,CAISESGATEAFF,TGTGCCATCAGTGAGTCAGGGGCCACTGAAGCTTTCTTT
NA,TRBJ1-1,TRBV19,NA,CASKVRRNTEAFF,TGTGCCAGTAAGGTCCGGAGGAACACTGAAGCTTTCTTT
NA,TRBJ2-1,TRBV4-3,NA,CASSQGSGVGSYNEQFF,TGCGCCAGCAGCCAAGGTTCGGGAGTGGGCTCCTACAATGAGCAGTTCTTC
TRBD1,TRBJ1-6,TRBV6-5,once,CASSRNRGDNSPLHF,TGTGCCAGCAGTCGAAACAGGGGGGATAATTCACCCCTCCACTTT
TRBD2,TRBJ2-1,TRBV11-2,NA,CASSLGPERGGPNEQFF,TGTGCCAGCAGCTTGGGGCCGGAGCGGGGGGGCCCCAATGAGCAGTTCTTC
TRBD1,TRBJ2-5,TRBV7-9,few,CASSLSLNRGETQYF,TGTGCCAGCAGCTTATCTTTGAACAGGGGAGAGACCCAGTACTTC
NA,TRBJ2-1,TRBV18,NA,CASSRAGAGEQFF,TGTGCCAGCTCACGAGCAGGGGCGGGTGAGCAGTTCTTC
NA,TRBJ1-4,TRBV9,NA,CASSATPSNEKLFF,TGTGCCAGCAGCGCCACACCGTCCAATGAAAAACTGTTTTTT
NA,TRBJ2-7,TRBV15,NA,CATSTTGGGGEQYF,TGTGCCACCAGCACCACAGGGGGGGGAGGCGAGCAGTACTTC
TRBD1,TRBJ2-1,TRBV3-1/TRBV3-2,NA,CASSQEARDRGERSSYNEQFF,TGTGCCAGCAGCCAAGAAGCTCGGGACAGGGGTGAAAGGAGCTCCTACAATGAGCAGTTCTTC
NA,TRBJ1-5,TRBV3-1/TRBV3-2,NA,CASGSNQPQHF,TGTGCCAGCGGAAGCAATCAGCCCCAGCATTTT
NA,TRBJ2-7,TRBV19,few,CASSKWLADLEQYF,TGTGCCAGTAGTAAGTGGTTAGCGGACCTGGAGCAGTACTTC
NA,TRBJ2-7,TRBV9,NA,CASSVQGSSYEQYF,TGTGCCAGCAGCGTACAGGGGTCATCCTACGAGCAGTACTTC
NA,TRBJ1-1,TRBV15,NA,CATRKLGARAFF,TGTGCCACCAGAAAGCTGGGGGCGAGAGCTTTCTTT
NA,TRBJ1-5,TRBV5-1,NA,CASSLGSGNQPQHF,TGCGCCAGCAGCTTGGGGTCAGGTAATCAGCCCCAGCATTTT
TRBD2,TRBJ2-7,TRBV28,NA,CASSPPGSGDYEQYF,TGTGCCAGCAGTCCCCCGGGTAGCGGGGACTACGAGCAGTACTTC
NA,TRBJ2-3,TRBV7-9,once,CASSFVLGTDTQYF,TGTGCCAGCAGCTTTGTACTAGGTACAGATACGCAGTATTTT
NA,TRBJ1-1,TRBV3-1/TRBV3-2,NA,CASSKAGDLRTEAFF,TGTGCCAGCAGCAAGGCAGGGGATCTTCGCACTGAAGCTTTCTTT
NA,TRBJ2-7,TRBV10-1,few,CASSESGYEQYF,TGCGCCAGCAGTGAGTCCGGATACGAGCAGTACTTC
NA,TRBJ2-3,TRBV29-1,NA,CSVSPSTDTQYF,TGCAGCGTATCCCCTAGCACAGATACGCAGTATTTT
NA,TRBJ1-4,TRBV6-5,NA,CASSRIMKKLFF,TGTGCCAGCAGCCGAATAATGAAAAAACTGTTTTTT
NA,TRBJ2-6,TRBV6-5,NA,CATSRETGANVLTF,TGTGCCACCTCTCGGGAGACTGGGGCCAACGTCCTGACTTTC
NA,TRBJ1-6,TRBV5-6,NA,CASSLLGRGPNSPLHF,TGTGCCAGCAGCTTGTTGGGCAGGGGCCCTAATTCACCCCTCCACTTT
TRBD1,TRBJ1-3,TRBV27,few,CASSFPTAGQGPSSGNTIYF,TGTGCCAGCAGTTTCCCTACCGCGGGACAGGGTCCCAGCTCTGGAAACACCATATATTTT
NA,TRBJ1-4,TRBV7-2,few,CASSLELNEKLFF,TGTGCCAGCAGCTTAGAGCTTAATGAAAAACTGTTTTTT
NA,TRBJ2-7,TRBV19,NA,CASSWGSEQYF,TGTGCCAGTAGTTGGGGGAGCGAGCAGTACTTC
TRBD1,TRBJ1-1,TRBV7-3,NA,CASSLLGQGILGTEAFF,TGTGCCAGCAGCTTATTGGGACAGGGGATCTTAGGCACTGAAGCTTTCTTT
TRBD1,TRBJ2-3,TRBV5-1,few,CASSPGQGARTDTQYF,TGCGCCAGCAGCCCAGGACAGGGGGCGAGAACAGATACGCAGTATTTT
NA,TRBJ2-3,TRBV19,once,CASSIGPQGGLPYDTQYF,TGTGCCAGTAGTATAGGCCCTCAAGGGGGGCTCCCCTACGATACGCAGTATTTT
NA,TRBJ1-1,TRBV10-1,NA,CASSEDRGGRAFF,TGCGCCAGCAGTGAGGATCGTGGGGGGAGAGCTTTCTTT
NA,TRBJ1-1,TRBV12-3/TRBV12-4,NA,CACQMNTEAFF,TGTGCCTGCCAAATGAACACTGAAGCTTTCTTT
NA,TRBJ1-5,TRBV18,NA,CASSPSGTYSQPQHF,TGTGCCAGCTCGCCGAGTGGGACCTACAGTCAGCCCCAGCATTTT
NA,TRBJ1-1,TRBV19,once,CASSTPRLTEAFF,TGTGCCAGTAGTACCCCCCGGCTCACTGAAGCTTTCTTT
NA,TRBJ2-2,TRBV11-3,NA,CASSSALAANTGELFF,TGTGCCAGCAGCTCCGCCTTGGCTGCGAACACCGGGGAGCTGTTTTTT
NA,TRBJ2-3,TRBV7-9,NA,CASSLEAQYF,TGTGCCAGCAGCTTAGAAGCGCAGTATTTT
NA,TRBJ1-5,TRBV30,few,CAWSGPTLISGREVRNQPQHF,TGTGCCTGGAGTGGCCCAACACTTATTTCAGGGCGGGAGGTGCGCAATCAGCCCCAGCATTTT
TRBD2,TRBJ2-7,TRBV5-5,NA,CASSPGGEQSYEQYF,TGTGCCAGCAGCCCTGGGGGGGAACAATCCTACGAGCAGTACTTC
NA,TRBJ1-2,TRBV2,NA,CASSGWEVSGYTF,TGTGCCAGCAGTGGGTGGGAGGTGAGTGGCTACACCTTC
NA,TRBJ2-2,TRBV5-1,NA,CASSLVPLLDTGELFF,TGCGCCAGCAGCTTGGTCCCACTTCTAGACACCGGGGAGCTGTTTTTT